This passage covers 2 T cell receptor beta chains from one sample sequenced in a study of response to subunit inactivated influenza vaccine. MiXCR was run by TCRdb on the RT-PCR reads, yielding one entry per CDR3 protein. The sample consists of around 710,000 distinct CDR3 sequences, approximately 15% of them appearing once. This material consisted of PBMCs from blood, taken approximately 15 days before vaccination. The receptor source for this set is a man aged 45-65 years who received an inactivated influenza vaccine.

The genes are TRBV2 and TRBJ1-2, with TRBD1 as a possible D gene (5 bases). The CDR3 length is 13 residues. Per germline, CDR1 SNHLY and CDR2 FYNNEI. V was pared by 3 bases and J by 3 bases, with 8 bases between. CDR3 coding DNA: TGTGCCAGCAGTGATCTCAGGGACTATGGCTACACCTTC. This encodes CASSDLRDYGYTF.

V and J are TRBV7-9 and TRBJ2-5; the D gene is possibly TRBD1 (6 bases). The length of the CDR3 is 14 residues. V lost 4 bases, J lost 5 bases, and 14 bases lay in between. Germline CDR1 reads SEHNR; CDR2 reads FQNEAQ (reference sequence). The CDR3 spells CASSSTQGRETQYF. The CDR3 DNA is TGTGCCAGCAGCTCTACTCAGGGGCGGGAGACCCAGTACTTC. The variable domain in full, with the rest retrieved from reference TRBV7-9 and TRBJ2-5, is DTGVSQNPRHKITKRGQNVTFRCDPISEHNRLYWYRQTLGQGPEFLTYFQNEAQLEKSRLLSDRFSAERPKGSFSTLEIQRTEQGDSAMYLCASSSTQGRETQYFGPGTRLLVL.